Below are 26 T cell receptor beta chains sequenced from a single sample in a study of T-cell memory formation after mild COVID-19. Via MiXCR, TCRdb re-called the 5' RACE reads, giving one row per CDR3 protein. The sample consists of approximately 450,000 distinct CDR3 sequences, around a sixth of them appearing once. The sequencing input was PBMCs or a T cell subset sorted from them (not recorded which). The receptors here all came from an adult woman who had mild COVID-19 (a few samples of this study predate the infection). Cell type and time point are not known.

V is TRBV10-3 and J is TRBJ2-7, with 8 positions matching TRBD2. Losses at the gene ends were 4 bases for V and 4 bases for J; bases not matched to a gene: 6. The V gene's germline CDR1 is ENHRY and CDR2 SYGVKD. The CDR3 is 14 residues long. In DNA, the CDR3 is TGTGCCATCAGTGGTAGCGGGAACAAATACGAGCAGTACTTC. Translation gives CAISGSGNKYEQYF.

The rearrangement joins TRBV5-5 to TRBJ1-6; D unclear. The V end lost 4 bases, the J end lost 7 bases, and 6 bases lay between the germline ends. The CDR3 consists of 12 residues. The germline gives CDR1 SGHKS, CDR2 YYEKEE (reference sequence). The CDR3 protein is CASSRLNSPLHF. As DNA, the CDR3 is TGTGCCAGCAGCCGCCTCAATTCACCCCTCCACTTT.

The chain is built from TRBV3-1 and TRBJ2-7, with D possibly being TRBD2 (6 bases). Trimming took off 3 bases at V and 2 bases at J, with 26 bases between the two ends. The CDR3 has 19 residues. The germline V gene encodes CDR1 LGHDT and CDR2 YNNKEL (reference sequence). CDR3 protein: CASSHGRSSRLGGAYEQYF. CDR3 sequence (DNA): TGTGCCAGCAGCCATGGGCGATCGTCCAGACTCGGGGGAGCCTACGAGCAGTACTTC.

A few counts support this clonotype. V usage is TRBV7-9 and J usage is TRBJ2-1, with 8 bases fitting TRBD1. The CDR3 has 14 residues. Trimming removed 7 bases from V and 6 bases from J; junction bases left unmatched: 8. The germline CDR1 and CDR2 sequences are SEHNR and FQNEAQ (reference sequence). For the CDR3, the DNA is TGTGCCAGCACCCAGACAGGGGCGGGCAATGAGCAGTTCTTC. Translating gives CASTQTGAGNEQFF. The full variable domain, with the rest looked up from reference TRBV7-9 and TRBJ2-1, is DTGVSQNPRHKITKRGQNVTFRCDPISEHNRLYWYRQTLGQGPEFLTYFQNEAQLEKSRLLSDRFSAERPKGSFSTLEIQRTEQGDSAMYLCASTQTGAGNEQFFGPGTRLTVL.

This clonotype occurred a few times. J is TRBJ2-3 and V is TRBV12-3 or TRBV12-4; 9 bases line up with TRBD1. The CDR3 length is 15 residues. The V and J ends lost 5 bases and 1 base, in that order; junction bases with no gene match: 4. CDR3 residues: CASSHRGQGTDTQYF. In DNA, the CDR3 is TGTGCCAGCAGTCACAGGGGGCAGGGCACAGATACGCAGTATTTT.

J is TRBJ1-6 and V is TRBV14, with D perhaps matching TRBD1 (5 bases). The CDR3 is 20 amino acids. V lost 1 base and J 0 bases, leaving 19 bases between the germline ends. Looked up from germline, CDR1 is SGHDN and CDR2 is FVKESK. The CDR3 here is CASSQVEGFGASSYNSPLHF. The CDR3 bases are TGTGCCAGCAGCCAAGTTGAAGGGTTTGGGGCTAGCTCCTATAATTCACCCCTCCACTTT.

This clonotype was detected only a few times. This chain links TRBV19 with TRBJ2-6; a possible D gene is TRBD1 (5 bases). V was trimmed by 9 bases and J by 2 bases, leaving 17 bases between them. CDR3 size: 16 residues. CDR1 is LNHDA, CDR2 SQIVND, per germline (reference sequence). The CDR3 bases are TGTGCCAGCAACTCACCCTGGGGCGCTGGGGCCAACGTCCTGACTTTC. Amino acid sequence: CASNSPWGAGANVLTF. Looking up the rest from reference TRBV19 and TRBJ2-6 gives the full variable domain: DGGITQSPKYLFRKEGQNVTLSCEQNLNHDAMYWYRQDPGQGLRLIYYSQIVNDFQKGDIAEGYSVSREKKESFPLTVTSAQKNPTAFYLCASNSPWGAGANVLTFGAGSRLTVL.

The sample holds a few counts of this clonotype. One junction end does not reproduce the germline sequence, and a read error may be involved. The chain uses TRBV10-3 and TRBJ1-5; no clear D. The germline V gene encodes CDR1 ENHRY and CDR2 SYGVKD. CDR3 length: 17 residues. The CDR3 sequence is CAISESGGSDPNQPQHF. CDR3 sequence (DNA): TGCGCCATCAGCGAGAGTGGTGGCAGTGACCCCAATCAGCCCCAGCATTTT.

This clonotype occurred a few times. J is TRBJ1-2 and V is TRBV5-1; D not resolved. Germline CDR1 and CDR2: SGHRS and YFSETQ. The CDR3 totals 14 residues. The V gene lost 0 bases and the J gene lost 9 bases, with 15 bases spanning the gap. The CDR3 sequence is CASSLDLGSGSYTF. The CDR3 DNA follows: TGCGCCAGCAGCTTGGATTTGGGTTCCGGTAGCTACACCTTC.

The chain has TRBV20-1 and TRBJ1-2; D not certain. The CDR3 has 14 amino acids. Germline CDR1 reads DFQATT; CDR2 reads SNEGSKA (reference sequence). V shed 0 bases and J shed 4 bases, with 12 bases lying between them. Here the CDR3 reads CSARDMRNFYGYTF. The CDR3 region has the DNA TGCAGTGCTAGAGATATGCGGAATTTCTATGGCTACACCTTC.

V is TRBV5-6 and J is TRBJ1-4, with TRBD1 matching over 8 bases. Per the germline V gene, CDR1 is SGHDT and CDR2 is YYEEEE. Losses at the gene ends were 4 bases for V and 11 bases for J; bases not matched to a gene: 4. The CDR3 spans 12 residues. CDR3 protein: CASSQQGVKLFF. CDR3 coding DNA: TGTGCCAGCAGCCAACAGGGGGTGAAACTGTTTTTT. Full variable domain (rest looked up from reference TRBV5-6 and TRBJ1-4): DAGVTQSPTHLIKTRGQQVTLRCSPKSGHDTVSWYQQALGQGPQFIFQYYEEEERQRGNFPDRFSGHQFPNYSSELNVNALLLGDSALYLCASSQQGVKLFFGSGTQLSVL.

A note on this clonotype: A junction boundary mismatches the germline segment, possibly from a read error. This sequence joins TRBV24-1 and TRBJ1-5; D not certain. This CDR3 comprises 14 residues. From germline, CDR1 is KGHDR and CDR2 SFDVKD. This CDR3 reads CVTSDLQEGQPQHF. The CDR3 DNA sequence: TGTGTCACCAGTGATTTGCAAGAGGGACAGCCCCAGCATTTT.

A few counts support this clonotype. Here the CDR3 reads CASSPRGRLYEQYF. In DNA, the CDR3 is TGTGCCAGCAGCCCTCGTGGGAGGCTCTACGAGCAGTACTTC. This rearrangement joins TRBV27 to TRBJ2-7; perhaps TRBD2 as D (6 bases). Germline-derived CDR1 and CDR2 are MNHEY and SMNVEV (reference sequence). Between the trimmed V and J ends, which lost 6 bases and 3 bases, there was a span of 15 bases. This CDR3 region has 14 residues.

The table lists this clonotype with many counts. The chain uses TRBV27 and TRBJ1-1; TRBD1 aligns across 7 bases. Germline-derived CDR1 and CDR2 are MNHEY and SMNVEV (reference sequence). With 4 bases clipped from V and 4 bases from J, the junction kept 3 bases outside the gene matches. CDR3 length: 13 residues. CDR3: CASSSRGTTEAFF. The CDR3 bases are TGTGCCAGCAGTTCCAGGGGGACCACTGAAGCTTTCTTT.

The chain combines TRBV6-1 with TRBJ2-2, with TRBD2 matching 7 bases. This CDR3 comprises 13 residues. V lost 11 bases and J lost 6; bases outside the gene matches: 9. Germline lookup yields CDR1 MNHNS and CDR2 SASEGT. The CDR3 sequence is CAGGEAPAGELFF. In DNA, the CDR3 is TGTGCCGGGGGGGAGGCCCCTGCCGGGGAGCTGTTTTTT.

This chain uses TRBV11-2 with TRBJ2-7; 8 bases fit TRBD1. This CDR3 is built from 16 residues. Germline V lookup: CDR1 SGHAT, CDR2 FQNNGV. V lost 5 bases, J lost 1 base, and 10 bases stayed unmatched. As DNA, the CDR3 is TGTGCCAGCAGCCGGACGACAGGGGCAGGATCCTACGAGCAGTACTTC. This translates into CASSRTTGAGSYEQYF.

This clonotype appeared many times. The chain recombines TRBV6-5 with TRBJ2-6; D gene uncertain. This CDR3 spans 12 amino acids. Trimming removed 9 bases at V and 0 bases at J, with 3 bases between. CDR1 and CDR2 (germline): MNHEY, SVGAGI. CDR3 amino acids: CASTSGANVLTF. The CDR3 DNA is TGTGCCAGTACCTCTGGGGCCAACGTCCTGACTTTC.

CDR3 sequence: CASSLGSETSVPEQYF. The CDR3, as DNA: TGCGCCAGCAGCTTGGGAAGTGAGACTAGCGTTCCCGAGCAGTACTTC. The gene calls are TRBV5-1 and TRBJ2-7; 8 nucleotides line up with TRBD2. CDR1 is SGHRS and CDR2 is YFSETQ in the germline V gene. V was clipped by 0 bases and J by 6 bases; unmatched bases: 11. This CDR3 is 16 amino acids long.

The J gene is TRBJ1-2, the V gene TRBV14; weak D call: TRBD1 (5 bases). The CDR3 has 16 amino acids. V lost 4 bases to trimming and J lost 5 bases, with 20 bases between them. Germline V gene data show CDR1 as SGHDN and CDR2 as FVKESK. This CDR3 is CASSPRDVWPGYGYTF. The CDR3 coding sequence is TGTGCCAGCAGCCCAAGGGACGTCTGGCCAGGGTATGGCTACACCTTC.

The chain combines TRBV6-5 with TRBJ2-1; D perhaps matches TRBD1 (6 bases). The germline gives CDR1 MNHEY, CDR2 SVGAGI. V lost 4 bases and J lost 5, with 15 bases in between. The CDR3 covers 15 residues. DNA of the CDR3: TGTGCCAGCAGTTCCCGGGACACTTACCACAATGAGCAGTTCTTC. Residues: CASSSRDTYHNEQFF.

The rearrangement links TRBV4-3 to TRBJ2-1; 8 bases agree with TRBD1. CDR3 length: 15 amino acids. Trimming at V came to 4 bases and at J to 5 bases, leaving 7 bases not matched to a gene. Germline V gene lookup returns CDR1 LGHNA and CDR2 YSLEER. The CDR3 nucleotides are TGCGCCAGCAGCCTCGGACAGGGTGGGCACAATGAGCAGTTCTTC. Its protein product is CASSLGQGGHNEQFF.

This chain connects TRBV12-3 or TRBV12-4 to TRBJ1-2; D uncertain. V shed 5 bases and J shed 2 bases, with 12 bases lying between them. The CDR3 totals 14 residues. The CDR3: CASSLSARNYGYTF. The DNA of the CDR3 is TGTGCCAGCAGTCTGTCCGCCAGGAACTATGGCTACACCTTC.

This chain joins TRBV29-1 and TRBJ2-3; 11 bases fit TRBD2. CDR3 size: 13 residues. The germline gives CDR1 SQVTM, CDR2 ANQGSEA. V dropped 6 bases and J dropped 6; count of bases not matched to a gene: 5. The CDR3 is CSVLAGEVDTQYF. CDR3 coding DNA: TGCAGCGTACTAGCGGGAGAGGTGGATACGCAGTATTTT.

This clonotype was found a few times. The chain carries TRBV7-9 and TRBJ2-3, with 8 bases aligning to TRBD2. Looked up from germline, CDR1 is SEHNR and CDR2 is FQNEAQ (reference sequence). The length of the CDR3 is 17 residues. Germline trimming cut 8 bases from V and 2 bases from J; bases unmatched to any gene: 15. This CDR3 reads CASVGFGIAGTTDTQYF. The DNA of the CDR3 is TGTGCCAGCGTAGGTTTTGGGATAGCGGGGACCACAGATACGCAGTATTTT.

This clonotype has just a few counts. This chain links TRBV6-5 with TRBJ2-1; 9 bases are shared with TRBD1. This CDR3 region has 15 residues. The V gene's germline CDR1 is MNHEY and CDR2 SVGAGI. With V trimmed by 5 bases and J by 2 bases, 4 bases remained unmatched. The CDR3 here is CASSTTGGAYNEQFF. In DNA form, the CDR3 reads TGTGCCAGCAGTACGACAGGGGGGGCCTACAATGAGCAGTTCTTC.

The rearrangement uses TRBV6-1 and TRBJ2-3; no clear D. Germline CDR1 MNHNS, CDR2 SASEGT. This CDR3 comprises 15 residues. V lost 2 bases and J 4 bases, leaving 13 bases between the germline ends. In DNA, the CDR3 is TGTGCCAGCAGTGAATACGACGGCTCCCCAGATACGCAGTATTTT. Translation: CASSEYDGSPDTQYF.